The entry below gives a single T cell receptor (beta chain) sequence along with its context. Its recognized antigen is unknown. The input lacks base qualities; no much larger clone sits a single base away. This sample was taken from a study of PD-1 blockade in classical Hodgkin lymphoma (dated by TCRdb to about 2020). About the study as a whole: Nivolumab dosing was 3 mg/kg intravenously every 2 weeks, continuing until either disease progression or unacceptable toxicity. To define a peripheral blood immune signature of response to PD-1 blockade in classical Hodgkin lymphoma, the study combined TCR beta sequencing with CyTOF. Broad study findings and their caveats: The study covered only a single clinical trial cohort, and the causes of the repertoire differences, possibly disease activity or prior therapy, were still not defined. Among trial patients, those achieving complete response had baseline diversity similar to that of newly diagnosed patients, while diversity was significantly lower in partial responders and progressors. CD4+ but not CD8+ TCR diversity rose significantly by C4D1 (p=0.0027 vs p=0.16), most apparent in complete responders (p=0.02). Newly diagnosed patients were reported to have lower baseline TCR diversity than healthy donors, and relapsed/refractory patients were reported to have lower baseline TCR diversity still. Lower diversity was observed in patients in whom nivolumab was started less than 1 year after ASCT, and these patients were excluded from later analyses so that confounding by immune reconstitution would be avoided.

According to the study, the label for this sample's time point signals: cycle 1 day 1 (C1D1), immediately before nivolumab initiation. Every trial patient had relapsed after autologous stem cell transplantation, and cohorts A, B and C differed in prior brentuximab vedotin exposure. The trial cohort included 45 to 65 patients with relapsed/refractory classical Hodgkin lymphoma, and each patient had a best overall response of complete response, partial response or progressive disease. Single-agent nivolumab was administered to trial patients in the multi-cohort phase II CheckMate 205 trial. An independent review committee assessed best overall response using the 2007 International Working Group response criteria. PBMCs from the trial were collected at three points: immediately before nivolumab initiation (C1D1), and during therapy at cycle 2 day 1 and cycle 4 day 1. Peripheral blood was collected in 8 mL Vacutainer Cell Preparation Tubes, from which PBMCs were isolated by centrifugation and then cryopreserved.

The Qiagen DNeasy kit was used to extract genomic DNA both from unsorted PBMCs and from the negatively selected CD4+ and CD8+ fractions. Amplification of TCR beta CDR3 regions was done by immunoSEQ multiplex PCR with primers that anneal to V and J segments. A synthetic immune receptor repertoire was used to minimize amplification bias, and remaining bias was computationally removed after sequencing. The authors processed their data as follows. Repertoire diversity was quantified as the Shannon entropy index using custom Python scripts. The unsorted, CD4+ and CD8+ repertoires were each analyzed separately, with the exception of combined analyses, where CD4+ and CD8+ sequences were merged in silico. A clone counted as expanded when the clone's frequency after treatment rose at least 2-fold relative to C1D1, and clones undetected at baseline were given a pseudocount of 0.5. Singleton clones were defined as clones with 0 or 1 copy at C1D1, and non-singleton clones were defined as clones with 2 or more copies. Clones expanded in unsorted samples were annotated as CD4+, CD8+ or unknown by matching protein sequences in sorted samples from the same patient. Wilcoxon tests on paired samples were used to test changes in diversity from C1D1 to C4D1. TCRdb obtained this table from immuneACCESS and retained in-frame rearrangements with V and J assigned. These tables miss some clones; where compared with another copy, unresolved V genes account for less than half of the shortfall, and the remainder is unexplained. The V and J calls and clone size are taken from that table; D and trimming were inferred from the DNA. The sample yields around 13,000 clones; over 80% were counted once. The ten most abundant clones make up more than 25% of the sample.

From its cysteine to its phenylalanine, the CDR3 spans 16 amino acids. Here the CDR3 DNA is all that survives: 48 bases in frame from base 1. V trim: 0 bases; J trim: 7 bases; unmatched bases: 9. The germline V gene gives CDR1 as LGHNA and CDR2 as YSLEER. The sequence derives from a human donor with classical Hodgkin lymphoma. This receptor chain uses TRBV4-3 and TRBJ2-1; TRBD2 fits 7 bases in the junction. This sample comprised peripheral blood mononuclear cells (PBMCs), obtained at baseline. The nucleotide sequence reads TGCGCCAGCAGCCAAGATCGGGTGGGGGGGATGAATGAGCAGTTCTTC. This codes for CASSQDRVGGMNEQFF.